This TCR beta chain comes out of a study of response to subunit inactivated influenza vaccine. TCRdb redid the calling of the RT-PCR reads with MiXCR, one entry per CDR3 protein. The sample lists about 190,000 distinct CDR3 sequences, approximately 15% occurring once. Overall study results and limits: New T cells are recruited in small numbers by each seasonal influenza vaccination, according to the authors' suggestion.

The CDR3 has 12 residues. V shed 7 bases, J shed 2 bases, and the junction held 5 bases outside the gene matches. CDR1 is SQVTM and CDR2 is ANQGSEA in the germline V gene. This clonotype has a count of ten or more. The antigen is undetermined. The specimen comprised CD8+ T cells sorted from PBMCs, sampled less than 6 days after vaccination. V and J are TRBV29-1 and TRBJ2-7, with 7 bases matching TRBD1. The sequence was obtained from a man in his fifties who received an inactivated influenza vaccine. In DNA, the CDR3 is TGCAGCGGACGGGACAGTACCTACGAGCAGTACTTC. This gives the protein CSGRDSTYEQYF.